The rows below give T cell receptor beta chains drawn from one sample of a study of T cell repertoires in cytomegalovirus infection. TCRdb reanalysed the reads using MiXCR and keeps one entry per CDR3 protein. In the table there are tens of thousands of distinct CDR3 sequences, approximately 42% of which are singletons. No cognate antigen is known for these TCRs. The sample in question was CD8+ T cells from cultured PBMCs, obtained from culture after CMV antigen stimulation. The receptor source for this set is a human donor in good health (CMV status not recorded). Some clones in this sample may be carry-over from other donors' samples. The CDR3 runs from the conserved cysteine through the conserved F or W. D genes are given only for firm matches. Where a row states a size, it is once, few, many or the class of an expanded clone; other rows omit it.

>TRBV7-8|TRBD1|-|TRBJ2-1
TGTGCCAGCAGCCCAACCGGGACAGGGTATTATGAGCAGTTCTTC
CASSPTGTGYYEQFF
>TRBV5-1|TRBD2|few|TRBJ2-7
TGCGCCAGCAGCTTGGAGGGTGCTAGCGGGGGGCGCCCAACCTACGAGCAGTACTTC
CASSLEGASGGRPTYEQYF
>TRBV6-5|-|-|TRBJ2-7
TGTGCCAGCAGTTACGGCAGGGGAACCTACGAGCAGTACTTC
CASSYGRGTYEQYF
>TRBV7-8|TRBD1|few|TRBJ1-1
TGTGCCAGCAGTACCGGGACAGGGGTTGTAACTTTCTTT
CASSTGTGVVTFF
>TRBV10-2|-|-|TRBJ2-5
TGCGCCAGCAGTGATGGCAGACCCGAGAAGTTTCAAGAGACCCAGTACTTC
CASSDGRPEKFQETQYF
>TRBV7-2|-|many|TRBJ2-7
TGTGCCAGCAGCTTAGAAGCGTCGGACTGGGAGCAGTACTTC
CASSLEASDWEQYF
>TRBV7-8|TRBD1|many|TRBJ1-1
TGTGCCAGCAGCAACTTGGGGGGACAGGGGGCCCCCGAGGCTTTCTTT
CASSNLGGQGAPEAFF
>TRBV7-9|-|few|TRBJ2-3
TGTGCCAGCAGCCCCCCTGGATTGTCAAGCAAAGATACGCAGTATTTT
CASSPPGLSSKDTQYF
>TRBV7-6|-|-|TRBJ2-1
TGTGCCAGCAGCTTTACCGCCCCCGGGGACTACAATGAGCAGTTCTTC
CASSFTAPGDYNEQFF
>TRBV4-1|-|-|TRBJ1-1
TGCGCCAGCAGCCAACATGCCGCGAAGAACACTGAAGCTTTCTTT
CASSQHAAKNTEAFF
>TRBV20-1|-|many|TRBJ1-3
TGCAGTGCCCAGGTCGCCCCGGAGAGCTCTGGAAACACCATATATTTT
CSAQVAPESSGNTIYF
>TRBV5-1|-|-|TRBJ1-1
TGCGCCAGCAGCTTAGACAGGCTTAACGTGAACACTGAAGCTTTCTTT
CASSLDRLNVNTEAFF
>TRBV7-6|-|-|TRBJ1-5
TGTGCCAGCAGCTTAGAACCCGCGCGGCAGGGAAGAGATCAGCCCCAGCATTTT
CASSLEPARQGRDQPQHF
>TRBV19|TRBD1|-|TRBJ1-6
TGTGCCAGTAGTATCAGCGGACAGGGTAGTAATTCACCCCTCCACTTT
CASSISGQGSNSPLHF
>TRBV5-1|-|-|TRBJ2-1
TGCGCCAGCAGCTTGGATTCCTTTTACAATGAGCAGTTCTTC
CASSLDSFYNEQFF
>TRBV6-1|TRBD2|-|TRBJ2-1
TGTGCCAGCAGTGTCATAGCGGGGGCGTACAATGAGCAGTTCTTC
CASSVIAGAYNEQFF
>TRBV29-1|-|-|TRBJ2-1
TGCAGCGTTACCCCGGGACTCGAGTACAATGAGCAGTTCTTC
CSVTPGLEYNEQFF
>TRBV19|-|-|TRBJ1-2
TGTGCCAGCGGAAGCCGAGGTGGGGAGACGCCGCCCTATGGCTACACCTTC
CASGSRGGETPPYGYTF
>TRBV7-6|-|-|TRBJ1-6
TGTGCCAGCAGCCCTAACCATCAAGTTCTAGGACAGAGTAATTCACCCCTCCACTTT
CASSPNHQVLGQSNSPLHF
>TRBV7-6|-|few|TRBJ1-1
TGTGCCAGCAGAGGCCCTAGGGGCGGGGGAGGCACTGAAGCTTTCTTT
CASRGPRGGGGTEAFF
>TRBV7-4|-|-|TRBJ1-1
TGTGCCAGCAGCCAGGAATTGAACACTGAAGCTTTCTTT
CASSQELNTEAFF
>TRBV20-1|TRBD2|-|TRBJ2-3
TGCAGTGCTAAACCTGTCGGGGGGGCCGTGGATACGCAGTATTTT
CSAKPVGGAVDTQYF
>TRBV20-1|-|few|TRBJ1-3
TGCAGTGCTAGAGATGGGGATAGGGGGTATGGAAACACCATATATTTT
CSARDGDRGYGNTIYF
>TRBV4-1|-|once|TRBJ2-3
TGCGCCAGCAGCCTCAACAGCGGTGCTACAGATACGCAGTATTTT
CASSLNSGATDTQYF
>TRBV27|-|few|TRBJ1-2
TGTGCCAGCAGCCTCCGGACAGTTATGGACTATGCTGCGGGCTACACCTTC
CASSLRTVMDYAAGYTF
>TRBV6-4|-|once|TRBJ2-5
TGTGCCAGCAGTGTATTAAGGGGGTTTTACCAAGAGACCCAGTACTTC
CASSVLRGFYQETQYF
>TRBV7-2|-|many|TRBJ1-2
TGTGCCAGCAGCTCCGGACAGATCGGATCCACCTTC
CASSSGQIGSTF
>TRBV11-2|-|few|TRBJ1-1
TGTGCCAGCAGCTTCAGGGGCGGCACTGAAGCTTTCTTT
CASSFRGGTEAFF
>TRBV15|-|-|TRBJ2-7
TGTGCCACCAGCGGGGAGGGGGCGTACGAGCAGTACTTC
CATSGEGAYEQYF
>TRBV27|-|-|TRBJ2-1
TGTGCCAGCAGTCCAGCGACAGCGGGTAATGAGCAGTTCTTC
CASSPATAGNEQFF
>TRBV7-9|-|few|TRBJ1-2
TGTGCCAGCAGCCCAACCCTCGACACCTGGAGGGGCTACACCTTC
CASSPTLDTWRGYTF
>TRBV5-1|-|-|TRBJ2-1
TGCGCCAGCAGCTTGTCTGGCGGGGTTAGCTCCTACAATGAGCAGTTCTTC
CASSLSGGVSSYNEQFF
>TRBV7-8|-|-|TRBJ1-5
TGTGCCAGCAGCTTAGGGAAGGGCACCCCAAATCAGCCCCAGCATTTT
CASSLGKGTPNQPQHF
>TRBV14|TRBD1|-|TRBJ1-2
TGTGCCAGCAGCCAGACCCTCCGGGACAGGGTCTCTCATCCGGGCTACACCTTC
CASSQTLRDRVSHPGYTF
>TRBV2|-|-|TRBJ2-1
TGTGCCAGCAAGGGCAGCCACAATGAGCAGTTCTTC
CASKGSHNEQFF
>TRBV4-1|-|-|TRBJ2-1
TGCGCCAGCAGCCAAGAAGGCAGGGTCTCCTACAATGAGCAGTTCTTC
CASSQEGRVSYNEQFF
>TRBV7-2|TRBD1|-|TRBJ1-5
TGTGCCAGCAGCTTGACAGGGGGGGAATGGTATAGCAATCAGCCCCAGCATTTT
CASSLTGGEWYSNQPQHF
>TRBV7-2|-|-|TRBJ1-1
TGTGCCAGCAGCGTAGAAGGGGTCACTGAAGCTTTCTTT
CASSVEGVTEAFF
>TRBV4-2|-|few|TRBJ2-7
TGTGCCAGCAGCCAAGATTACGGCTTACACTACGAGCAGTACTTC
CASSQDYGLHYEQYF
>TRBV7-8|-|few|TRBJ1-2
TGTGCCAGCAGCTCTAGACAGGCTGCTGGGTATGGCTACACCTTC
CASSSRQAAGYGYTF
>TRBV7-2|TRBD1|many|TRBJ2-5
TGTGCCAGCAGCTTAGTAGTGGACAGGACGATGGGAGAGACCCAGTACTTC
CASSLVVDRTMGETQYF
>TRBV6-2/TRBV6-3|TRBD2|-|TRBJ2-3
TGTGCCAGCAGTTACTCCCCTAGCGGGGGGCCCCCTAGCACAGATACGCAGTATTTT
CASSYSPSGGPPSTDTQYF
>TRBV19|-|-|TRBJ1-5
TGTGCCAGTAGTCCAGACATCTCCGCTCGGCCCAATCAGCCCCAGCATTTT
CASSPDISARPNQPQHF
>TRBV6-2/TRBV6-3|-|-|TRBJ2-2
TGTGCCAGCAGTTACGCCCCGACAGGCCGGGGCCTATGGACCGGGGAGCTGTTTTTT
CASSYAPTGRGLWTGELFF
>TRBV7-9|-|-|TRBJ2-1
TGTGCCAGCAGCTCGGGCGATGAGCAGTTCTTC
CASSSGDEQFF
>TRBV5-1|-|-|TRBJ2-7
TGCGCCAGCAGCTTGGACGAAGACTTGAGCTCCTACGAGCAGTACTTC
CASSLDEDLSSYEQYF
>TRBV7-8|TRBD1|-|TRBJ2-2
TGTGCCAGCAGCTGGGGACAGGGGTTGGACACCGGGGAGCTGTTTTTT
CASSWGQGLDTGELFF
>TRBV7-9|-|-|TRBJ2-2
TGTGCCAGCAGCCCGAATCCCGGCGGCGGCACCGGGGAGCTGTTTTTT
CASSPNPGGGTGELFF
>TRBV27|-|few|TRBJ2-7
TGTGCCAGCAGTTTTGGGATCGGGGGACCCTACGAGCAGTACTTC
CASSFGIGGPYEQYF
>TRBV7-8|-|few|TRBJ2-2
TGTGCCAGCAGCTTAGAGCTTTTAGTGGGAAATACCGGGGAGCTGTTTTTT
CASSLELLVGNTGELFF
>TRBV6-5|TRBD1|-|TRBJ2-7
TGTGCCAGCAGTTACCCGCAGGACGGACAGGGACGGGGCGAGCAGTACTTC
CASSYPQDGQGRGEQYF
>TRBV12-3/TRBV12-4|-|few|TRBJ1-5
TGTGCCAGCAGTTTAGCAGGGTATTACGACCAGCCCCAGCATTTT
CASSLAGYYDQPQHF
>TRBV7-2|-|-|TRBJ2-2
TGTGCCAGCAGCTTAGACAGCTACACCGGGGAGCTGTTTTTT
CASSLDSYTGELFF
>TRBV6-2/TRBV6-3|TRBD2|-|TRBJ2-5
TGTGCCAGCAGTTATATTACTAGCGGGGGAGAGACCCAGTACTTC
CASSYITSGGETQYF
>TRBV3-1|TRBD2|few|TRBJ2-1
TGTGCCAGCAGCCTGGGACTACGAAGCTCCTACAATGAGCAGTTCTTC
CASSLGLRSSYNEQFF
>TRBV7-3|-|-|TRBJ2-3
TGTGCCAGCAGCTTGGGGTGGGGGCTAGATACGCAGTATTTT
CASSLGWGLDTQYF
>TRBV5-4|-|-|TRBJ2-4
TGTGCCAGCAGGGACGAGGGACGCGAAAACATTCAGTACTTC
CASRDEGRENIQYF
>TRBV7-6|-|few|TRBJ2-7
TGTGCCAGCCAGGAGGGACAGTCCCCCTACGAGCAGTACTTC
CASQEGQSPYEQYF
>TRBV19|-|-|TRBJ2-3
TGTGCCAGTAGTATCTGGGGATCAGGTGGCGGCACAGATACGCAGTATTTT
CASSIWGSGGGTDTQYF